This T cell receptor (beta chain) was sequenced in a study of blood T cell repertoires in COVID-19. About the research overall: There were acute and convalescent COVID-19 samples, and they came from the United States, Italy and Spain.

J was trimmed by 3 bases and V by 3 bases; bases with no gene match: 5. This CDR3 has 14 amino acids. Germline V gene sequence: CDR1 MNHEY, CDR2 SMNVEV (reference sequence). Original analysis: Quantification of nucleated cells was approximated via reference gene primer amplification. Method: immunoSEQ multiplex PCR; TCRdb's copy keeps in-frame clones and lacks some. V, J and clone size derive from that table, while D and trimming were established from the DNA sequence. Altogether roughly 220,000 clones are present, roughly 80% being singletons, with the ten largest covering 1.3%. The sample consisted of PBMCs or T cells enriched from blood (not recorded which). The TCR comes from a woman in her 40s with acute COVID-19. The V and J genes are TRBV27 and TRBJ2-7; TRBD1 matches at 7 bases. CDR3: CASSLGQSLYEQYF. CDR3 coding DNA: TGTGCCAGCAGTTTGGGACAGTCCCTCTACGAGCAGTACTTC.